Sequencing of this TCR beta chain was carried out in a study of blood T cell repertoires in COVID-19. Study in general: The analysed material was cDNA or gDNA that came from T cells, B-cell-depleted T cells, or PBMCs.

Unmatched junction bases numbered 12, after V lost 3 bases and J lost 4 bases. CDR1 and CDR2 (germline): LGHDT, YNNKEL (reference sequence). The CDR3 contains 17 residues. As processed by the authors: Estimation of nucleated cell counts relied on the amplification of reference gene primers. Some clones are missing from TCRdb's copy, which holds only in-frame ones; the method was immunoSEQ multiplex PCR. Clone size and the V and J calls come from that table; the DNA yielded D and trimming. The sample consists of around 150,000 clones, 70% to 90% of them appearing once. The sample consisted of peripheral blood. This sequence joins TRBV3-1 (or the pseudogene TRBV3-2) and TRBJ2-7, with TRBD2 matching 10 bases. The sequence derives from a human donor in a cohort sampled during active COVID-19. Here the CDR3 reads CASSHGLAGASVYEQYF. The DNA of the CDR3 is TGTGCCAGCAGCCATGGGCTAGCGGGGGCCTCAGTGTACGAGCAGTACTTC.